This TCR beta chain was documented in a study of shared clonotypes between healthy human individuals. Produced via immunoSEQ multiplex PCR; TCRdb's table is partial and in-frame only. The table lists over 95,000 clones, about 63% of them singletons. CDR3 length: 16 residues. The V and J genes are TRBV21-1 and TRBJ1-1; the table's D gene call, TRBD1, was not cross checked with the DNA. TRBV21-1 represents a pseudogene. Sequenced input: memory CD8+ T cells sorted from blood. Subset denoted: CD45RO+ cells pooled with CCR7-negative TemRA cells. This clonotype was sampled from a woman in her twenties or thirties in good health. The CDR3 bases are TGTGCCAGCAGCCAAGACGGTGGGACAGGGGGCAATGAAGCTTTCTTT. It codes for CASSQDGGTGGNEAFF.